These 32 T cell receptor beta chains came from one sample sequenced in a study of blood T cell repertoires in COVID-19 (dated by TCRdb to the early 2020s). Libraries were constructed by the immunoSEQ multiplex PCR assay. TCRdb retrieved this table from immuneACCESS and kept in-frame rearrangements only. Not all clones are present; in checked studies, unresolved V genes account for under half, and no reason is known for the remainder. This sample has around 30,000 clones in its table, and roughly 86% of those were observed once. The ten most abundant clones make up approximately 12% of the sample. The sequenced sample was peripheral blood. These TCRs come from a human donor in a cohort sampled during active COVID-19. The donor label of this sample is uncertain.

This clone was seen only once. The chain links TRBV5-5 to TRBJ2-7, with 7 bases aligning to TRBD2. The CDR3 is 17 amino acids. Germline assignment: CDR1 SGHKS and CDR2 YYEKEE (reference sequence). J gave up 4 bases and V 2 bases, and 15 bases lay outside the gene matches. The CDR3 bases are TGTGCCAGCAGCTTCCTCGCTAGCGGAGATTCTTATTACGAGCAGTACTTC. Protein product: CASSFLASGDSYYEQYF.

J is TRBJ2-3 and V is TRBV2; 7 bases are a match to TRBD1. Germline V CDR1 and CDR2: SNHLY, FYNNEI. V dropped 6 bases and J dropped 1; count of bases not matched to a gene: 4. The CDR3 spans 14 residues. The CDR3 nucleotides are TGTGCCAGCAGAAGGGGGCTGCGCACAGATACGCAGTATTTT. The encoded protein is CASRRGLRTDTQYF.

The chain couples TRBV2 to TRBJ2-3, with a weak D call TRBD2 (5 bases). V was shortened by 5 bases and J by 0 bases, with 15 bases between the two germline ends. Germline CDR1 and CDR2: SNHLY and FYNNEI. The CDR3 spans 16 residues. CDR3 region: CASSFLADASTDTQYF. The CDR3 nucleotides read TGTGCCAGCAGTTTCCTAGCTGACGCTAGCACAGATACGCAGTATTTT.

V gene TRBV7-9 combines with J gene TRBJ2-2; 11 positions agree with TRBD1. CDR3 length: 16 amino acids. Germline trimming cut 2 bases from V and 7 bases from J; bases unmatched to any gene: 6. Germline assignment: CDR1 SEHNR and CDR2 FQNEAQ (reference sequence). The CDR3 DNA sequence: TGTGCCAGCAGCTTACCGGGACAGGGGGTCGGCGGGGAGCTGTTTTTT. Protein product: CASSLPGQGVGGELFF.

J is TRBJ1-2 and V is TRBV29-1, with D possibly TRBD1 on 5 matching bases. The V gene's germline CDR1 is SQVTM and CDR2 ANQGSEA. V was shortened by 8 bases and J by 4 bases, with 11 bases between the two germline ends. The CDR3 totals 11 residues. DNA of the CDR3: TGCAGCACCGGACAAGCCTATGGCTACACCTTC. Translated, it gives CSTGQAYGYTF.

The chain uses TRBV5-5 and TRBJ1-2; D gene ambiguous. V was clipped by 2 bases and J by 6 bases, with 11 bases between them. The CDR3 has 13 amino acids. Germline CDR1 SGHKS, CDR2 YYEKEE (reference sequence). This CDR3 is CASSFGSLDGYTF. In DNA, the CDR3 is TGTGCCAGCAGCTTCGGGTCGTTGGATGGCTACACCTTC.

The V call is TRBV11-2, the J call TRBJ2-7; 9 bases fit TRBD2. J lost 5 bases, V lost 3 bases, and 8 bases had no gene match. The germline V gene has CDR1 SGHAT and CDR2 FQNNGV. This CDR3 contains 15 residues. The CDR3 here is CASSFNSGRFNEQYF. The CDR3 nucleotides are TGTGCCAGCAGCTTCAATAGCGGGAGATTCAACGAGCAGTACTTC.

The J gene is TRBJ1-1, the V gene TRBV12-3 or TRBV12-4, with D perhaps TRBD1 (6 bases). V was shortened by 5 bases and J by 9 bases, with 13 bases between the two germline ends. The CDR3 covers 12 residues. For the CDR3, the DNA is TGTGCCAGCAGTCCACAGGGCTTAAAAGCTTTCTTT. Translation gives CASSPQGLKAFF.

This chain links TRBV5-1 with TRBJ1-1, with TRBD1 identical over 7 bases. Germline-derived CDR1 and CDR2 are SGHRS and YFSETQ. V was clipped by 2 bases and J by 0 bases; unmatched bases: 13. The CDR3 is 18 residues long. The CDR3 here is CASSFFPKGASVNTEAFF. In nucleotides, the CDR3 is TGCGCCAGCAGCTTTTTCCCTAAGGGGGCAAGTGTGAACACTGAAGCTTTCTTT.

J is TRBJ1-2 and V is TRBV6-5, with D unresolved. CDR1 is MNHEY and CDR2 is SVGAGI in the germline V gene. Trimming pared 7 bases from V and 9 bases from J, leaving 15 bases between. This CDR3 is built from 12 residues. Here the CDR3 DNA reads TGTGCCAGCACGACTTTTAGGGAGAGCTACACCTTC. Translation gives CASTTFRESYTF.

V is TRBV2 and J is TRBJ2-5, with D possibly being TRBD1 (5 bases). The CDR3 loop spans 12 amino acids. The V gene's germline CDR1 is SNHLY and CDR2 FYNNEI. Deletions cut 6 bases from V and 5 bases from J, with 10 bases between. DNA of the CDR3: TGTGCCAGCAGGGACATAAGGGAGACCCAGTACTTC. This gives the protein CASRDIRETQYF.

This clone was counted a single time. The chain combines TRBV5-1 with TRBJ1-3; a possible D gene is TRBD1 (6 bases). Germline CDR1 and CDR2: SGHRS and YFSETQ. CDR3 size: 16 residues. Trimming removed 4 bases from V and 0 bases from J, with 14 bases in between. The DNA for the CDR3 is TGCGCCAGCAGCGTCCGGGACACCGCCTCTGGAAACACCATATATTTT. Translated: CASSVRDTASGNTIYF.

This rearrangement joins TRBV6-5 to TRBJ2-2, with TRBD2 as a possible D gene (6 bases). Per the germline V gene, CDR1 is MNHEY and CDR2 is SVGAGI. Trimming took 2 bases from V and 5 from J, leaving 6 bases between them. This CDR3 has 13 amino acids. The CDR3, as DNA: TGTGCCAGCAGTTACCGGGGGACCGGGGAGCTGTTTTTT. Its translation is CASSYRGTGELFF.

The CDR3 here is CASSWGNTGELFF. The DNA for the CDR3 is TGTGCCAGCAGCTGGGGCAACACCGGGGAGCTGTTTTTT. The chain has TRBV5-6 and TRBJ2-2; TRBD1 might be the D (5 bases). The CDR3 consists of 13 residues. The ends were cut back, 3 bases at V and 2 bases at J, with 5 bases in the middle. Per the germline V gene, CDR1 is SGHDT and CDR2 is YYEEEE.

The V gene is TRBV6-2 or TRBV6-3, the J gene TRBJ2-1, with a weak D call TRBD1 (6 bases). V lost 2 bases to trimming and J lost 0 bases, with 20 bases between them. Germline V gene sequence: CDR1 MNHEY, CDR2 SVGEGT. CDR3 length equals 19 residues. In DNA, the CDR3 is TGTGCCAGCAGTTACGGGGGCCTAAAAAGCGGAGCCTCCTACAATGAGCAGTTCTTC. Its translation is CASSYGGLKSGASYNEQFF.

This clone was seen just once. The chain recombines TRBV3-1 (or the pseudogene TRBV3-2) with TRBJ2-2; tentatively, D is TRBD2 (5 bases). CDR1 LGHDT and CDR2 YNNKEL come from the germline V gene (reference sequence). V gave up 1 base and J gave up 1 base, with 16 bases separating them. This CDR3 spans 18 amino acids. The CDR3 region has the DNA TGTGCCAGCAGCCAAGTCCCGGGGAGAGTGGGGAACACCGGGGAGCTGTTTTTT. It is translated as CASSQVPGRVGNTGELFF.

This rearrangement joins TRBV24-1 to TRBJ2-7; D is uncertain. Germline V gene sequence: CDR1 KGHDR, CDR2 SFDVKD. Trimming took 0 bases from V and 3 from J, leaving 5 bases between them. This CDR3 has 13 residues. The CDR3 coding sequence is TGTGCCACCAGTGATTTGACCGGCTACGAGCAGTACTTC. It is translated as CATSDLTGYEQYF.

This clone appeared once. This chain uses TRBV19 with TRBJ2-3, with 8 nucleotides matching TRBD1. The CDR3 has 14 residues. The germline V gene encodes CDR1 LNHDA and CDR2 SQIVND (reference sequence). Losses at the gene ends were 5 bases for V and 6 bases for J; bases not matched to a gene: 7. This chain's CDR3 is CASSPQGDRDTQYF. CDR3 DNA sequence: TGTGCCAGTAGTCCACAGGGGGACCGCGATACGCAGTATTTT.

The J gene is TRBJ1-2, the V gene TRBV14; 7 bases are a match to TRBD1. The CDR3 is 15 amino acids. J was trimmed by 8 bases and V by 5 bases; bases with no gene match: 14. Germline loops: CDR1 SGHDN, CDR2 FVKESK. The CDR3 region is CASSAKGQRSSGYTF. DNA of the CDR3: TGTGCCAGCAGCGCTAAGGGACAGCGCTCTTCGGGCTACACCTTC.

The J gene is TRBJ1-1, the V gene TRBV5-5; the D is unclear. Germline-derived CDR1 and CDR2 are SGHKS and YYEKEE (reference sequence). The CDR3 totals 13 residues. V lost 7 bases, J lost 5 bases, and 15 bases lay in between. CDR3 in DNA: TGTGCCAGCTCCCTCGGTCCGGGGACTGAAGCTTTCTTT. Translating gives CASSLGPGTEAFF. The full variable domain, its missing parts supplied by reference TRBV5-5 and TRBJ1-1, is DAGVTQSPTHLIKTRGQQVTLRCSPISGHKSVSWYQQVLGQGPQFIFQYYEKEERGRGNFPDRFSARQFPNYSSELNVNALLLGDSALYLCASSLGPGTEAFFGQGTRLTVV.

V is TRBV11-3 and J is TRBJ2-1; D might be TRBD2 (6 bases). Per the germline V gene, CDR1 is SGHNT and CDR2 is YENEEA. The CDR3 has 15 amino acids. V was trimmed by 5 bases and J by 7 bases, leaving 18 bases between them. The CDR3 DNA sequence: TGTGCCAGCAGCCGAGGGTCGGGAGAGGATAATGAGCAGTTCTTC. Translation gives CASSRGSGEDNEQFF.

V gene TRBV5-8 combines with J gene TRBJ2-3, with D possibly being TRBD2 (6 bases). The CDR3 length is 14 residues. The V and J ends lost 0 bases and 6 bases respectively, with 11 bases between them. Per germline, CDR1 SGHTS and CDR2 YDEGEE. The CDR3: CASSLELAYDTQYF. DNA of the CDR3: TGTGCCAGCAGCTTGGAACTAGCTTACGATACGCAGTATTTT.

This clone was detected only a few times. Here the CDR3 reads CASSLEYGTSGRPNTGELFF. CDR3 nucleotides: TGTGCCAGCAGCTTGGAATATGGGACTAGCGGGAGGCCGAACACCGGGGAGCTGTTTTTT. The chain is built from TRBV5-5 and TRBJ2-2, with 15 positions matching TRBD2. CDR1 is SGHKS, CDR2 YYEKEE, per germline (reference sequence). After removal of 0 bases from V and 0 bases from J, the junction contained 6 bases not matched to a gene. The CDR3 is 20 amino acids.

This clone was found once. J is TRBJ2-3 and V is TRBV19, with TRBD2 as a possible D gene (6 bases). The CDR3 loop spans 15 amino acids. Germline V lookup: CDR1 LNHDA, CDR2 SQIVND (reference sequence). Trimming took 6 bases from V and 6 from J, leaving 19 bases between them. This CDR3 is CASSRPAGGTDTQYF. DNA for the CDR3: TGTGCCAGTAGCCGACCGGCGGGCGGGACTGATACGCAGTATTTT.

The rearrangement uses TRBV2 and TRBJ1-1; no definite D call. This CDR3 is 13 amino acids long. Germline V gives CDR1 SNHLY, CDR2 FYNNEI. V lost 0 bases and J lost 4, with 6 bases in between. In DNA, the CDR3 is TGTGCCAGCAGTGAAGCGATGCGCACTGAAGCTTTCTTT. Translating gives CASSEAMRTEAFF.

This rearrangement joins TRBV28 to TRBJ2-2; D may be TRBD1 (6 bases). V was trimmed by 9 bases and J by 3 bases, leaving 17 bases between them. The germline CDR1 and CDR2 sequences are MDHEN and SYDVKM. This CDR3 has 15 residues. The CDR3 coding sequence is TGTGCCAGTTACGCAGGGGTTCGGGACACCGGGGAGCTGTTTTTT. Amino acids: CASYAGVRDTGELFF.

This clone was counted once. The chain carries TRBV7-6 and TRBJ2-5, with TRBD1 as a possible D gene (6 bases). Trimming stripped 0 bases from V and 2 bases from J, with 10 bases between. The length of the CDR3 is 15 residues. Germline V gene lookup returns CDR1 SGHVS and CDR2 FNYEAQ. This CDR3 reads CASSLAGTQQETQYF. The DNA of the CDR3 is TGTGCCAGCAGCTTAGCCGGGACACAACAAGAGACCCAGTACTTC.

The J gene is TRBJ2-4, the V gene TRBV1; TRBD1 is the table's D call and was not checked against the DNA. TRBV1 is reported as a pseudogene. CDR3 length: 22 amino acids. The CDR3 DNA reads TGCACCAGCAGCCAAGACCGGGACAGGCTTCTAAGGGGGGCGGGAGCCAAAAACATTCAGTACTTC. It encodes CTSSQDRDRLLRGAGAKNIQYF.

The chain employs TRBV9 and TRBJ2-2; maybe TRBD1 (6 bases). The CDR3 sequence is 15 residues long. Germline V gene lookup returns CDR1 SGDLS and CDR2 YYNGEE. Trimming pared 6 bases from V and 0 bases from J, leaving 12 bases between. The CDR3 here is CASTTGTPNTGELFF. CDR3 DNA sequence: TGTGCCAGCACAACCGGGACACCGAACACCGGGGAGCTGTTTTTT. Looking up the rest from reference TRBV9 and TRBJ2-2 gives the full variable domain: DSGVTQTPKHLITATGQRVTLRCSPRSGDLSVYWYQQSLDQGLQFLIQYYNGEERAKGNILERFSAQQFPDLHSELNLSSLELGDSALYFCASTTGTPNTGELFFGEGSRLTVL.

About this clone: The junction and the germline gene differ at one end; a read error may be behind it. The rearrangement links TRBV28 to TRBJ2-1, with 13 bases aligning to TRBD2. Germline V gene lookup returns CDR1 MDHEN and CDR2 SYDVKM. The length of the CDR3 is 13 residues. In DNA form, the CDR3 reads TGTGCCAGCAGAGGACTAGCGGGAGCGCACCCAGTCTTC. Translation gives CASRGLAGAHPVF.

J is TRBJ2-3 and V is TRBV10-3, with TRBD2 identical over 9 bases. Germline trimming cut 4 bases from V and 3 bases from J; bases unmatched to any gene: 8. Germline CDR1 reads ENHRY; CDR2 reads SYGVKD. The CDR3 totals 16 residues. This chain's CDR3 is CAISVSGSGSTDTQYF. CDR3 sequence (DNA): TGTGCCATCAGTGTAAGTGGTAGCGGGAGTACAGATACGCAGTATTTT.

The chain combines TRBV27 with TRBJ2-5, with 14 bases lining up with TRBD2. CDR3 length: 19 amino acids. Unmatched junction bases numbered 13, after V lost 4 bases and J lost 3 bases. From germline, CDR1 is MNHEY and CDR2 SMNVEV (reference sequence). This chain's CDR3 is CASSWRSGLAGDTEETQYF. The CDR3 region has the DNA TGTGCCAGCAGTTGGCGCTCGGGACTAGCGGGAGACACGGAAGAGACCCAGTACTTC.